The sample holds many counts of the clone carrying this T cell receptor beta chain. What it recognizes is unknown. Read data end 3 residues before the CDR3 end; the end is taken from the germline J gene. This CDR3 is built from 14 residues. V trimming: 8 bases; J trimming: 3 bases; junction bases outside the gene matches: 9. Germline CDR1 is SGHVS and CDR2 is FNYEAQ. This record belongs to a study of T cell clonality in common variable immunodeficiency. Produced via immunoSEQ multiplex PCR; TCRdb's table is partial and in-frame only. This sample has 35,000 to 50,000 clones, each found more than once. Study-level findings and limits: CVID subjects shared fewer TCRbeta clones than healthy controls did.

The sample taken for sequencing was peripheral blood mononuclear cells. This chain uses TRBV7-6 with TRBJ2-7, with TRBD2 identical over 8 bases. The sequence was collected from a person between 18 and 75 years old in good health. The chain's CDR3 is CASQQSSGSYEQYF. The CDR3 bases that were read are TGTGCCAGCCAGCAGTCGAGCGGGAGCTACGAG.